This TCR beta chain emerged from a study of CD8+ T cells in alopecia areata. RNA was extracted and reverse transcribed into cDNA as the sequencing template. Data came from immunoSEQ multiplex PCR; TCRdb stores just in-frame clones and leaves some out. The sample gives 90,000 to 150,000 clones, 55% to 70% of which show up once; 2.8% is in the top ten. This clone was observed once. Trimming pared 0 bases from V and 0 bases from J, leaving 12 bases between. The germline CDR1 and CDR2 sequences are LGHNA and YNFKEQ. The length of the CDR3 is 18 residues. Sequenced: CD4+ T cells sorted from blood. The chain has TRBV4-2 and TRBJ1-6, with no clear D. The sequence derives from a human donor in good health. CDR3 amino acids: CASSQDLAGSSYNSPLHF. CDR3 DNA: TGTGCCAGCAGCCAAGATCTGGCGGGTAGCTCCTATAATTCACCCCTCCACTTT.